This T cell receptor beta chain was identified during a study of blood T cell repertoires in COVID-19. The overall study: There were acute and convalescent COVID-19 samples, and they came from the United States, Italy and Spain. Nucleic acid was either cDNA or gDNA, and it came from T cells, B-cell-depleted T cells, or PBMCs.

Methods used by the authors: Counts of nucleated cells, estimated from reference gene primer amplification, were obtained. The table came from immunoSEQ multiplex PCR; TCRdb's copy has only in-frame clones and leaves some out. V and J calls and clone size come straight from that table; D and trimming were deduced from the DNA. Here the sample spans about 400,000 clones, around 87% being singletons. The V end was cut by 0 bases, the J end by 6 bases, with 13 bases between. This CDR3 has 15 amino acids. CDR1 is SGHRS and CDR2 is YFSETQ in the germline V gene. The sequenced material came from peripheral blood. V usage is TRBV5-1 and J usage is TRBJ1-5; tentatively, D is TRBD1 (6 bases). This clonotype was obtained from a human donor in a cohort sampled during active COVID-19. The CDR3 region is CASSLGGGAGQPQHF. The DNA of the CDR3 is TGCGCCAGCAGCTTGGGCGGGGGCGCGGGTCAGCCCCAGCATTTT.